This T cell receptor beta chain was captured by sequencing in a study of Ad26.COV2.S vaccination and SARS-CoV-2 variants. General study results and limits: Recipients of either vaccine or placebo displayed similar breadth of non-spike TCRs. Spike-specific responses of CD8+ and CD4+ T cells were reported to display substantial breadth after vaccination.

Treatment here: around 19 received Ad26.COV2.S at low or high dose, single or two shots; about 5 received placebo; per-sample allocation not given. Day 63 after the first injection of vaccine or placebo was the sampling time. This adult donor, from Boston, was 18-55 years old. Concerning this clone: What it binds is unknown.

The CDR3 has 14 amino acids. Trimming cost V 4 bases and J 11 bases, with 19 bases left between them. From germline, CDR1 is SGDLS and CDR2 YYNGEE. Sequencing was performed with immunoSEQ multiplex PCR; in TCRdb, only in-frame clones are kept and a portion is missing. The table records about 350,000 clones, more than 85% of them present only once. This specimen was peripheral blood, taken in a trial of Ad26.COV2.S vaccine versus placebo. The rearrangement links TRBV9 to TRBJ2-4; D might be TRBD2 (5 bases). This sequence originates from a person between 18 and 60 years old who received the Ad26.COV2.S COVID-19 vaccine or a placebo. The CDR3 loop is CASSPTLNPGFQYF. The CDR3 DNA is TGTGCCAGCAGCCCTACGTTAAATCCGGGGTTTCAGTACTTC.